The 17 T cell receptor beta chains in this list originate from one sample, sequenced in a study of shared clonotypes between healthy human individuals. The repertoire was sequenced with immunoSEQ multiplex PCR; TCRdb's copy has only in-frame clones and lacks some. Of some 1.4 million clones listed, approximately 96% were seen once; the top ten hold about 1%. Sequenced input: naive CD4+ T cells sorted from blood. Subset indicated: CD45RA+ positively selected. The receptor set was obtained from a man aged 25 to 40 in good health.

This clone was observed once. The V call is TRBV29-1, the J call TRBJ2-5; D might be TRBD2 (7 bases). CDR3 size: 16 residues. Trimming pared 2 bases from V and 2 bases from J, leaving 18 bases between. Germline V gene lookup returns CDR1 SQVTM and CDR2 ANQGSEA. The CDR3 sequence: CSVECGGHILQETQYF. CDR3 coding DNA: TGCAGCGTTGAATGCGGGGGACACATTCTTCAAGAGACCCAGTACTTC.

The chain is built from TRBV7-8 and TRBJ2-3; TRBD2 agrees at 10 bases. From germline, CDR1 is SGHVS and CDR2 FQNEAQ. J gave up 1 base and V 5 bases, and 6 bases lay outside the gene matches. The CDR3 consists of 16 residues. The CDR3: CASSRRGTSGTDTQYF. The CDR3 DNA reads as TGTGCCAGCAGCCGGAGGGGGACTAGCGGCACAGATACGCAGTATTTT.

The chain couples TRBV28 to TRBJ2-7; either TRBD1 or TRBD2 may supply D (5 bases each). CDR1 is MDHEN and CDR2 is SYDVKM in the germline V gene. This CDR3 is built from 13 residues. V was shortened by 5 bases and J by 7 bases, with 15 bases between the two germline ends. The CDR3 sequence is CASSRAGAREQYF. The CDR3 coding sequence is TGTGCCAGCAGTCGGGCCGGGGCGAGGGAGCAGTACTTC. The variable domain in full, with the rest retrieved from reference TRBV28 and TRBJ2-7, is DVKVTQSSRYLVKRTGEKVFLECVQDMDHENMFWYRQDPGLGLRLIYFSYDVKMKEKGDIPEGYSVSREKKERFSLILESASTNQTSMYLCASSRAGAREQYFGPGTRLTVT.

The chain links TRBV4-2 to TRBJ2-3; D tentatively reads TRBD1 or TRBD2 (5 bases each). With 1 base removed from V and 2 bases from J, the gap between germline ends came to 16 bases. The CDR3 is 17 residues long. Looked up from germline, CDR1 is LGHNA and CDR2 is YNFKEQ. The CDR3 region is CASSQGDRSAPTDTQYF. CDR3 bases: TGTGCCAGCAGCCAAGGGGACCGCTCCGCCCCCACAGATACGCAGTATTTT.

As DNA, the CDR3 is TGTGCCAGCAGTTACTCACCAGCGGGAGGGACCGGGGAGCTGTTTTTT. Translation gives CASSYSPAGGTGELFF. The chain uses TRBV6-5 and TRBJ2-2, with 10 bases lining up with TRBD2. CDR3 length: 16 amino acids. V was pared by 0 bases and J by 5 bases, with 3 bases of the junction left unmatched. Germline V gene data show CDR1 as MNHEY and CDR2 as SVGAGI.

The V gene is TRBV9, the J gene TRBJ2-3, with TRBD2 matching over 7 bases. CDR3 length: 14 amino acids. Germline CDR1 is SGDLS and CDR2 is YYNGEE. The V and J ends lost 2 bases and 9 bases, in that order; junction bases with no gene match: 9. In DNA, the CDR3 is TGTGCCAGCAGCGTCGACACGGGAGGAAACACGCAGTATTTT. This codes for CASSVDTGGNTQYF.

The CDR3 sequence is CASSLRQGELFF. CDR3 bases: TGTGCCAGCAGTTTACGCCAGGGGGAGCTGTTTTTT. The gene calls are TRBV28 and TRBJ2-2; D call uncertain. Germline CDR1 is MDHEN and CDR2 is SYDVKM. The CDR3 has 12 residues. V was clipped by 2 bases and J by 8 bases, with 6 bases between them.

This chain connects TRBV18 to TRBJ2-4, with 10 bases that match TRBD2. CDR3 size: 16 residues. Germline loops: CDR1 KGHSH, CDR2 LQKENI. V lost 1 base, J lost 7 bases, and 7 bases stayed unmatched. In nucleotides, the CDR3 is TGTGCCAGCTCACCACATCTAGCGGGAGTCGGGAACATTCAGTACTTC. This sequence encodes CASSPHLAGVGNIQYF.

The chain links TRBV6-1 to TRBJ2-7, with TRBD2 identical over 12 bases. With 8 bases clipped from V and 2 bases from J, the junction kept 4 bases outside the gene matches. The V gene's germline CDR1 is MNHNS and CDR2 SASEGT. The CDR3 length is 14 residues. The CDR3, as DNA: TGTGCCAGCGCGGGACTAGCGGGCCCCTACGAGCAGTACTTC. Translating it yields CASAGLAGPYEQYF.

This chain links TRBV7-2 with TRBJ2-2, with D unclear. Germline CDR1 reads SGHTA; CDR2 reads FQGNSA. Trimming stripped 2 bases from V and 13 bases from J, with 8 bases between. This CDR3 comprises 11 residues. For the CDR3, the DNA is TGTGCCAGCAGCTTAATTCACGGGCTGTTTTTT. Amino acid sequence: CASSLIHGLFF.

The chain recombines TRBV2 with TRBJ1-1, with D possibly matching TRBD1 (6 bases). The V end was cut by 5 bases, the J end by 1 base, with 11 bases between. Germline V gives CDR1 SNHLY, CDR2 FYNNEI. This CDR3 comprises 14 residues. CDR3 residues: CASSSQGWNTEAFF. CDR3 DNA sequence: TGTGCCAGCAGTTCACAGGGATGGAACACTGAAGCTTTCTTT.

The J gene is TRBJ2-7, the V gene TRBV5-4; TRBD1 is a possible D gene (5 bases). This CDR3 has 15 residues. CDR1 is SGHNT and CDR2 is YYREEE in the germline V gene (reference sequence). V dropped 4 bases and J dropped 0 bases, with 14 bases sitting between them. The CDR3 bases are TGTGCCAGCAGCCATGACAGAATAGGCTCCTACGAGCAGTACTTC. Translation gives CASSHDRIGSYEQYF.

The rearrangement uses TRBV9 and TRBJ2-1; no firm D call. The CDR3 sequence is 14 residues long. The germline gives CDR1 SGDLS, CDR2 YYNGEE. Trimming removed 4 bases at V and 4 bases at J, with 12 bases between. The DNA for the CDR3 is TGTGCCAGCAGCTCCTCCCCGAGATACAATGAGCAGTTCTTC. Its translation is CASSSSPRYNEQFF.

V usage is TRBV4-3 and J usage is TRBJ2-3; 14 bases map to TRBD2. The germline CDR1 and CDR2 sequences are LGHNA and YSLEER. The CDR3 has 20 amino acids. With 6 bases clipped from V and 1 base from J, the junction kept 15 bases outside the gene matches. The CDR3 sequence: CASRRHMGLAGVGGTDTQYF. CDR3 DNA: TGCGCCAGCAGACGACACATGGGACTAGCGGGAGTGGGGGGCACAGATACGCAGTATTTT.

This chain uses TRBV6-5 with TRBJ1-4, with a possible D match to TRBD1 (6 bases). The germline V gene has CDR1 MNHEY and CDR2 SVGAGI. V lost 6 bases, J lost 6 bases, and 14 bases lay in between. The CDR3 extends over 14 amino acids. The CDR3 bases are TGTGCCAGCAGACGCCGGGGGGGCTATGAAAAACTGTTTTTT. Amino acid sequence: CASRRRGGYEKLFF.

The CDR3 nucleotides are TGTGCCAGCAAACGGACAGGGAGGAACACTGAAGCTTTCTTT. Residues: CASKRTGRNTEAFF. The J gene is TRBJ1-1, the V gene TRBV6-5, with TRBD1 matching 8 bases. Trimming took 7 bases from V and 1 from J; bases not matched to a gene: 5. This CDR3 is built from 14 residues. Germline CDR1 is MNHEY and CDR2 is SVGAGI.

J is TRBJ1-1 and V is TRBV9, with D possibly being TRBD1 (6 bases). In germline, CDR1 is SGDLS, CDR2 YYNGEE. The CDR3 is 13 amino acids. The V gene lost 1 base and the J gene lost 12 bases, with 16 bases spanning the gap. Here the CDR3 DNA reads TGTGCCAGCAGCGTACAGGTGGACAGTCGGACTTTCTTT. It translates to CASSVQVDSRTFF.